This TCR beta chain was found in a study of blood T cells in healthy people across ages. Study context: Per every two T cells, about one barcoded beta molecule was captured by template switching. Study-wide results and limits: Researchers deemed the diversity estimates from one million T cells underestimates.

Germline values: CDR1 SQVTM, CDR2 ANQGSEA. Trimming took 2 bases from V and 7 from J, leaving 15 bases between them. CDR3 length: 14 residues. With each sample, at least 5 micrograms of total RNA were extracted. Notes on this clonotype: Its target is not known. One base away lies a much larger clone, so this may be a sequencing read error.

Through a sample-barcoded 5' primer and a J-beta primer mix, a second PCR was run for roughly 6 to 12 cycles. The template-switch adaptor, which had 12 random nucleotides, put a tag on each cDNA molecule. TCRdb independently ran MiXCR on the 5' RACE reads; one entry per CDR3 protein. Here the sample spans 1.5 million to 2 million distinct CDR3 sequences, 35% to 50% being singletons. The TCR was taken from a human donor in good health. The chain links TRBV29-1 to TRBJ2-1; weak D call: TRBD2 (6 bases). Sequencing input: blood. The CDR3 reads CSVELRIGGNEQFF. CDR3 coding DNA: TGCAGCGTTGAATTGAGGATCGGAGGGAATGAGCAGTTCTTC.